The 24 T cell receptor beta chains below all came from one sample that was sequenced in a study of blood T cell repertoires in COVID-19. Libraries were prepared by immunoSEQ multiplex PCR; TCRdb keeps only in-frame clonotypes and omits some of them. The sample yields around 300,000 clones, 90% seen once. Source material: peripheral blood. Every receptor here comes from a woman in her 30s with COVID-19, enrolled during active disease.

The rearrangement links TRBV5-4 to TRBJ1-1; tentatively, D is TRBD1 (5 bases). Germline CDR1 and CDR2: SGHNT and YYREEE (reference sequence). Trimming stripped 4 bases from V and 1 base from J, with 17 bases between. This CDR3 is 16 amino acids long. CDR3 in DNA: TGTGCCAGCAGCCCTGGCGGGGTCGGGGGGAACACTGAAGCTTTCTTT. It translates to CASSPGGVGGNTEAFF.

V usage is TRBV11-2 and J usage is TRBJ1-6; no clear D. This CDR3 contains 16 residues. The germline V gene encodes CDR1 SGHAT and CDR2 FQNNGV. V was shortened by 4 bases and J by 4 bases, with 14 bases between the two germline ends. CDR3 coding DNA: TGTGCCAGCAGCTCACCTTACCGGGAGTATAATTCACCCCTCCACTTT. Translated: CASSSPYREYNSPLHF.

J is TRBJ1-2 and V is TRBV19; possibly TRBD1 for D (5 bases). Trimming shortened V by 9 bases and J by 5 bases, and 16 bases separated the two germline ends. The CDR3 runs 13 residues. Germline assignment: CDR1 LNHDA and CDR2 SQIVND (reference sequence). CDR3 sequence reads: CASNSGSTYGYTF. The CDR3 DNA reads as TGTGCCAGCAACTCAGGGTCAACTTATGGCTACACCTTC.

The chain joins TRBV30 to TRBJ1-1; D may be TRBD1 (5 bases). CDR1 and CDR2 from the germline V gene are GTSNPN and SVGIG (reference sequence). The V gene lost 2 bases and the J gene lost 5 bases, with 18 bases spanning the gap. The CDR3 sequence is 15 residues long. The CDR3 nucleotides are TGTGCCTGGAGTCCCTTTCGGGGGGAACGGACTGAAGCTTTCTTT. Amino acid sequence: CAWSPFRGERTEAFF. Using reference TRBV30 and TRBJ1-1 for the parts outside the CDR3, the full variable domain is SQTIHQWPATLVQPVGSPLSLECTVEGTSNPNLYWYRQAAGRGLQLLFYSVGIGQISSEVPQNLSASRPQDRQFILSSKKLLLSDSGFYLCAWSPFRGERTEAFFGQGTRLTVV.

The CDR3 protein is CASSSWGREEETQYF. CDR3 nucleotide sequence: TGTGCCAGCAGCTCCTGGGGGCGGGAGGAAGAGACCCAGTACTTC. J is TRBJ2-5 and V is TRBV11-2; TRBD2 matches at 8 bases. The CDR3 is 15 amino acids. With V trimmed by 4 bases and J by 3 bases, 7 bases remained unmatched. Germline V gene data show CDR1 as SGHAT and CDR2 as FQNNGV.

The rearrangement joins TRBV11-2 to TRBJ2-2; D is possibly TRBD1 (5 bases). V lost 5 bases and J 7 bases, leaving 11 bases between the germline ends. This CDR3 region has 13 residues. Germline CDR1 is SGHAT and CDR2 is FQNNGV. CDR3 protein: CASSIAGFGELFF. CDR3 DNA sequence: TGTGCCAGCAGCATTGCAGGGTTCGGGGAGCTGTTTTTT.

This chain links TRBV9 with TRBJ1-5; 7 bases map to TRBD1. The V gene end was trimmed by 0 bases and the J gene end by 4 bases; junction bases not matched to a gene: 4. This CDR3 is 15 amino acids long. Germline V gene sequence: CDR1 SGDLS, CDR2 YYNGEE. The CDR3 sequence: CASSVGSRGNQPQHF. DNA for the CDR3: TGTGCCAGCAGCGTAGGATCCAGGGGGAATCAGCCCCAGCATTTT.

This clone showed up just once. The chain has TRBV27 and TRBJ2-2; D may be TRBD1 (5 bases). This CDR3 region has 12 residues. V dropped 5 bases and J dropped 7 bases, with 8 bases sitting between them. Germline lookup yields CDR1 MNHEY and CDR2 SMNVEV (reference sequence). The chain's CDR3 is CASSRGVGELFF. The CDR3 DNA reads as TGTGCCAGCAGTAGGGGCGTCGGGGAGCTGTTTTTT.

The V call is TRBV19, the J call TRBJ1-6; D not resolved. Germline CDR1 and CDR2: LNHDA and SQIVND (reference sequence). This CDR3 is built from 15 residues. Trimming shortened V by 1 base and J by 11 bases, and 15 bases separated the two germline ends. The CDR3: CASSIGTAAVAPLHF. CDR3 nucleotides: TGTGCCAGTAGTATAGGGACCGCAGCGGTGGCACCCCTCCACTTT.

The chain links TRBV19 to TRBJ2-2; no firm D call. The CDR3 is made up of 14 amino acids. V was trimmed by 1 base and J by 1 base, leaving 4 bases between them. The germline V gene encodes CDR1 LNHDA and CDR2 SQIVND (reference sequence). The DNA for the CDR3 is TGTGCCAGTAGTATAGGACAGAACACCGGGGAGCTGTTTTTT. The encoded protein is CASSIGQNTGELFF.

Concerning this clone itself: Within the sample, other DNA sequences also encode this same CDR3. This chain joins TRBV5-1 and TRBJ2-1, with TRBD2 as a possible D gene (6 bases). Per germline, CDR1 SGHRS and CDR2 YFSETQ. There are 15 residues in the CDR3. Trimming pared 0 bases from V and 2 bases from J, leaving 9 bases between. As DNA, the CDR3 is TGCGCCAGCAGCTTGGAGGGCGGGACCTACAATGAGCAGTTCTTC. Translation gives CASSLEGGTYNEQFF.

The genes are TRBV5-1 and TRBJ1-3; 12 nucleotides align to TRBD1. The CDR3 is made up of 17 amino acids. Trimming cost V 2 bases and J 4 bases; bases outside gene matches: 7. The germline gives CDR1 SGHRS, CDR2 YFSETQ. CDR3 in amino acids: CASSFGDRGRGGNTIYF. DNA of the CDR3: TGCGCCAGCAGCTTTGGGGACAGGGGGCGTGGAGGAAACACCATATATTTT.

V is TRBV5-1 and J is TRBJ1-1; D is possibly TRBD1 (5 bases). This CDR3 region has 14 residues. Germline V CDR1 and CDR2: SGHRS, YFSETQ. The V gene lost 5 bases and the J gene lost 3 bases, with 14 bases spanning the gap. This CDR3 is CASRADSWDTEAFF. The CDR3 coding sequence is TGCGCCAGCAGGGCTGACAGCTGGGACACTGAAGCTTTCTTT.

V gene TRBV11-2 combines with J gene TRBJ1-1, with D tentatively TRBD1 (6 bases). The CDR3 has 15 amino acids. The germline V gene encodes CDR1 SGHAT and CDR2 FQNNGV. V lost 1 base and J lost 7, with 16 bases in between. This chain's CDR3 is CASSLGDNGVGEAFF. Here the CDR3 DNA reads TGTGCCAGCAGCTTAGGGGACAACGGGGTCGGTGAAGCTTTCTTT.

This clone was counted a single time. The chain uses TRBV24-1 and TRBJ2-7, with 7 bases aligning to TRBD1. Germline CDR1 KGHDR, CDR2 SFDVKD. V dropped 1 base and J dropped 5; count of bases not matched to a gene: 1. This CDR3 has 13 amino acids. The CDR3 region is CATSDFDRDEQYF. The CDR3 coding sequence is TGTGCCACCAGTGATTTCGACAGGGACGAGCAGTACTTC.

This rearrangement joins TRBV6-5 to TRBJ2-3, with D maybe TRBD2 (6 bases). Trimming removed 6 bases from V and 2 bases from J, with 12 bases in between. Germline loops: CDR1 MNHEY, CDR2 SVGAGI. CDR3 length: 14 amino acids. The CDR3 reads CASSRGLNTDTQYF. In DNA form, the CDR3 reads TGTGCCAGCAGCCGGGGACTCAACACAGATACGCAGTATTTT.

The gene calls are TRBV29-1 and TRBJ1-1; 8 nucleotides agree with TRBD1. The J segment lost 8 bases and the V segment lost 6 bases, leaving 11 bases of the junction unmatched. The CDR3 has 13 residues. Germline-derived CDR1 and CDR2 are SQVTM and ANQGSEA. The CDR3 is CSVPRTGTIEAFF. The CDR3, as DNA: TGCAGCGTACCTAGGACAGGGACAATAGAAGCTTTCTTT.

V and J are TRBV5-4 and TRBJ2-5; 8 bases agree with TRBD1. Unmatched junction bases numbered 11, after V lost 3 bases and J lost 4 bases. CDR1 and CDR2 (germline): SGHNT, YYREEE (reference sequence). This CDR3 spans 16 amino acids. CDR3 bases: TGTGCCAGCAGCTCTCTGGACAGGGCAGGAGGAGAGACCCAGTACTTC. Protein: CASSSLDRAGGETQYF.

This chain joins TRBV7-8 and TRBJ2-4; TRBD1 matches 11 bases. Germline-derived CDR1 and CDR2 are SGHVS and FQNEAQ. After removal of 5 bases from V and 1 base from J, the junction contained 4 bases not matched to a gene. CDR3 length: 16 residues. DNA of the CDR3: TGTGCCAGCAGCCCCGGGACAGGGGGGGCCAAAAACATTCAGTACTTC. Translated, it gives CASSPGTGGAKNIQYF.

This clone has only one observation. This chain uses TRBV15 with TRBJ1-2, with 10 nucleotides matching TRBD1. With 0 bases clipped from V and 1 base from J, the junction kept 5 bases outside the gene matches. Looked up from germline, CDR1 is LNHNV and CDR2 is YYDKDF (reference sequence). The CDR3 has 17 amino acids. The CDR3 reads CATSRDWGQGSNYGYTF. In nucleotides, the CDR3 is TGTGCCACCAGCAGAGATTGGGGACAGGGGAGTAACTATGGCTACACCTTC.

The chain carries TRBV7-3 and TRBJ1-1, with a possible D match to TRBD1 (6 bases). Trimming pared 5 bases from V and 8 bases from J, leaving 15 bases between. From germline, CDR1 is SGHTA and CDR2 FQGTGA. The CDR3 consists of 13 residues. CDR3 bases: TGTGCCAGCAGCCTACGGACAGCTTCCGAAGCTTTCTTT. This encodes CASSLRTASEAFF.

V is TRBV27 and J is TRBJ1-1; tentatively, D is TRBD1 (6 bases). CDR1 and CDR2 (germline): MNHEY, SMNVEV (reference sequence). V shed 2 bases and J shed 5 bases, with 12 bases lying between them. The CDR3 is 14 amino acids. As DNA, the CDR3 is TGTGCCAGCAGTTTACAGGGGATCGTAACTGAAGCTTTCTTT. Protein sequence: CASSLQGIVTEAFF.

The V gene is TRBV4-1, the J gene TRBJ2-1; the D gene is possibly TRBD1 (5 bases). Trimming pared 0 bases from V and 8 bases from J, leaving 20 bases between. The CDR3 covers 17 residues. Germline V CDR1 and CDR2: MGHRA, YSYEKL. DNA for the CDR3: TGCGCCAGCAGCCAAGATCCGGCAGGGCCTCCTTCCTATGAGCAGTTCTTC. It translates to CASSQDPAGPPSYEQFF.

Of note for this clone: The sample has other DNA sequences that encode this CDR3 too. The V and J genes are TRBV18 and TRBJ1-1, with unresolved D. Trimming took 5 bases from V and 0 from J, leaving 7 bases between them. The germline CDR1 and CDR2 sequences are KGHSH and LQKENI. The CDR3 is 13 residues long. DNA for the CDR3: TGTGCCAGCTCAGGGCAGCTGAACACTGAAGCTTTCTTT. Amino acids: CASSGQLNTEAFF.